One and the same sample provided the 26 T cell receptor beta chains below, sequenced in a study of cytomegalovirus exposure and HLA in healthy donors. PCR was performed using 60 Vbeta and 13 Jbeta primers. TCRdb's copy holds only in-frame clones and misses some; the assay was immunoSEQ multiplex PCR. This table has some 78,000 clones, around 70% appearing once. Sequenced material: PBMCs. These receptors were taken from a man aged 35-49 years in good health and CMV-seropositive.

This clone was observed a single time. This chain uses TRBV5-6 with TRBJ1-2; TRBD1 might be the D (5 bases). The CDR3 has 12 residues. CDR1 and CDR2 (germline): SGHDT, YYEEEE. V dropped 0 bases and J dropped 5 bases, with 5 bases sitting between them. CDR3 bases: TGTGCCAGCAGCTTGGGACAGTATGGCTACACCTTC. It translates to CASSLGQYGYTF.

This rearrangement joins TRBV19 to TRBJ2-1; 13 bases match TRBD2. Germline V gives CDR1 LNHDA, CDR2 SQIVND (reference sequence). The ends lost 10 bases at V and 7 bases at J; junction bases unmatched: 7. This CDR3 comprises 14 residues. CDR3 bases: TGTGCCACCAGTGGACTAGCGGGAGTGAATGAGCAGTTCTTC. Its translation: CATSGLAGVNEQFF. The entire variable domain, with the rest obtained from reference TRBV19 and TRBJ2-1, is as follows: DGGITQSPKYLFRKEGQNVTLSCEQNLNHDAMYWYRQDPGQGLRLIYYSQIVNDFQKGDIAEGYSVSREKKESFPLTVTSAQKNPTAFYLCATSGLAGVNEQFFGPGTRLTVL.

This sequence joins TRBV9 and TRBJ1-1; 7 nucleotides agree with TRBD1. Germline V lookup: CDR1 SGDLS, CDR2 YYNGEE. This CDR3 region has 15 residues. Trimming took 3 bases from V and 5 from J; bases not matched to a gene: 10. The CDR3 DNA reads TGTGCCAGCAGCGGGAAAGACAGGGTGGGGACTGAAGCTTTCTTT. This encodes CASSGKDRVGTEAFF.

The gene calls are TRBV7-2 and TRBJ1-2; the D is unclear. Trimming shortened V by 2 bases and J by 2 bases, and 12 bases separated the two germline ends. Germline V CDR1 and CDR2: SGHTA, FQGNSA. The CDR3 runs 15 residues. Written as DNA, the CDR3 is TGTGCCAGCAGCTTATACGACAAGTCCAACTATGGCTACACCTTC. This gives the protein CASSLYDKSNYGYTF.

The genes are TRBV7-2 and TRBJ1-6; D ambiguous. The CDR3 has 16 residues. Germline V CDR1 and CDR2: SGHTA, FQGNSA. V lost 0 bases, J lost 9 bases, and 15 bases lay in between. Here the CDR3 DNA reads TGTGCCAGCAGCTTAGCGTCGGCCTTAGCCCCTTCACCCCTCCACTTT. Its translation is CASSLASALAPSPLHF. Filled out from reference TRBV7-2 and TRBJ1-6, the complete variable domain reads GAGVSQSPSNKVTEKGKDVELRCDPISGHTALYWYRQSLGQGLEFLIYFQGNSAPDKSGLPSDRFSAERTGGSVSTLTIQRTQQEDSAVYLCASSLASALAPSPLHFGNGTRLTVT.

The chain is built from TRBV18 and TRBJ2-2, with D maybe TRBD2 (5 bases). This CDR3 contains 17 residues. Germline assignment: CDR1 KGHSH and CDR2 LQKENI. Trimming shortened V by 0 bases and J by 1 base, and 12 bases separated the two germline ends. The CDR3 region has the DNA TGTGCCAGCTCACCACCGGACTCCCAACTGAACACCGGGGAGCTGTTTTTT. It specifies CASSPPDSQLNTGELFF.

The chain carries TRBV6-1 and TRBJ1-1, with D possibly matching TRBD1 (6 bases). V was cut by 8 bases and J by 10 bases, with 20 bases left in between. The CDR3 is made up of 13 amino acids. Germline values: CDR1 MNHNS, CDR2 SASEGT. The CDR3 DNA reads as TGTGCCAGCGACGACCGAGGGGGTATGTCAGCTTTCTTT. Its translation: CASDDRGGMSAFF.

The table lists this clone with a count of one. V is TRBV5-1 and J is TRBJ2-2; 8 bases map to TRBD1. The CDR3 is 18 amino acids. Germline CDR1 is SGHRS and CDR2 is YFSETQ. V trimming: 3 bases; J trimming: 4 bases; junction bases outside the gene matches: 14. Here the CDR3 reads CASSYRTGMRAGTGELFF. CDR3 in DNA: TGCGCCAGCAGCTACCGGACAGGGATGAGGGCGGGCACCGGGGAGCTGTTTTTT.

DNA for the CDR3: TGTGCCAGCAGCCTGACTAGCGGGAACGACAATGAGCAGTTCTTC. Translating gives CASSLTSGNDNEQFF. The chain uses TRBV5-4 and TRBJ2-1, with 11 bases aligning to TRBD2. The CDR3 contains 15 residues. J gave up 5 bases and V 4 bases, and 5 bases lay outside the gene matches. Germline CDR1 is SGHNT and CDR2 is YYREEE (reference sequence).

This clone was observed a single time. The chain couples TRBV6-1 to TRBJ2-7; D is uncertain. Germline CDR1 is MNHNS and CDR2 is SASEGT. The CDR3 runs 12 residues. Trimming pared 2 bases from V and 7 bases from J, leaving 9 bases between. The CDR3 DNA reads as TGTGCCAGCAGTGAACTACCTAGGGAGCAGTACTTC. It yields the protein CASSELPREQYF.

The rearrangement links TRBV30 to TRBJ1-1; 8 bases map to TRBD1. CDR3 length equals 16 residues. V was pared by 1 base and J by 0 bases, with 7 bases of the junction left unmatched. Germline V lookup: CDR1 GTSNPN, CDR2 SVGIG (reference sequence). This chain's CDR3 is CAWSGPGTGMNTEAFF. CDR3 DNA sequence: TGTGCCTGGAGTGGCCCCGGGACAGGCATGAACACTGAAGCTTTCTTT.

A single count supports this clone. This chain connects TRBV5-1 to TRBJ2-7, with 7 bases identical to TRBD2. V lost 0 bases, J lost 0 bases, and 6 bases stayed unmatched. CDR3 length: 16 amino acids. In germline, CDR1 is SGHRS, CDR2 YFSETQ. CDR3 in DNA: TGCGCCAGCAGCTTGGTGGTAGGACTAGGCTCCTACGAGCAGTACTTC. This gives the protein CASSLVVGLGSYEQYF.

The rearrangement uses TRBV9 and TRBJ1-3; maybe TRBD1 (6 bases). The V gene lost 8 bases and the J gene lost 0 bases, with 12 bases spanning the gap. CDR3 length equals 14 residues. Germline V CDR1 and CDR2: SGDLS, YYNGEE. The CDR3 nucleotides read TGTGCCAGTGCCGGGACATCCTCTGGAAACACCATATATTTT. It specifies CASAGTSSGNTIYF.

The chain joins TRBV6-4 to TRBJ2-2, with 14 positions matching TRBD2. J was trimmed by 5 bases and V by 0 bases; bases with no gene match: 8. The length of the CDR3 is 19 residues. The germline gives CDR1 MRHNA, CDR2 SNTAGT. DNA for the CDR3: TGTGCCAGCAGTGACTCGCAGGGACTAGCGGGAGAAATGACCGGGGAGCTGTTTTTT. Protein sequence: CASSDSQGLAGEMTGELFF.

In its sample, this clone was seen once. The V call is TRBV2, the J call TRBJ1-6; no clear D. CDR1 SNHLY and CDR2 FYNNEI come from the germline V gene. The CDR3 consists of 11 residues. Trimming shortened V by 8 bases and J by 5 bases, and 4 bases separated the two germline ends. The CDR3 sequence is CASGHNSPLHF. CDR3 nucleotides: TGTGCCAGCGGCCATAATTCACCCCTCCACTTT.

The chain couples TRBV5-1 to TRBJ2-7, with 8 bases that match TRBD1. Germline V lookup: CDR1 SGHRS, CDR2 YFSETQ. The CDR3 consists of 14 residues. V lost 0 bases and J lost 3; bases outside the gene matches: 2. The CDR3 nucleotides are TGCGCCAGCAGCTTGGGACAGGGGTTCTACGAGCAGTACTTC. Its translation is CASSLGQGFYEQYF.

The table lists this clone with a few counts. CDR3 protein: CASSFTIPSTDTQYF. The CDR3 coding sequence is TGCGCCAGCAGCTTCACTATCCCTAGCACAGATACGCAGTATTTT. The chain is built from TRBV5-1 and TRBJ2-3; D call uncertain. Germline V lookup: CDR1 SGHRS, CDR2 YFSETQ. The CDR3 runs to 15 residues. The V and J ends lost 2 bases and 0 bases respectively, with 10 bases between them.

This clone was seen a few times. This sequence joins TRBV6-1 and TRBJ1-4; D may be TRBD1 (6 bases). V was clipped by 2 bases and J by 7 bases, with 8 bases between them. CDR1 and CDR2 (germline): MNHNS, SASEGT. This CDR3 contains 13 residues. CDR3 in amino acids: CASSERGSEKLFF. The CDR3 DNA follows: TGTGCCAGCAGTGAAAGGGGGTCTGAAAAACTGTTTTTT.

This rearrangement joins TRBV30 to TRBJ1-4; D unresolved. The CDR3 runs 13 residues. Germline V gives CDR1 GTSNPN, CDR2 SVGIG (reference sequence). The V and J ends lost 3 bases and 8 bases respectively, with 13 bases between them. The CDR3 DNA reads as TGTGCCTGGAGGCACCCCTTTGAGGAAAAACTGTTTTTT. Translated: CAWRHPFEEKLFF.

The chain carries TRBV19 and TRBJ2-5, with 8 bases fitting TRBD1. The CDR3 sequence is 15 residues long. After removal of 7 bases from V and 5 bases from J, the junction contained 12 bases not matched to a gene. The germline gives CDR1 LNHDA, CDR2 SQIVND (reference sequence). In DNA, the CDR3 is TGTGCCAGTAAACCCGGACAGGGTCCCGCGGAGACCCAGTACTTC. Translation: CASKPGQGPAETQYF.

The chain is built from TRBV6-5 and TRBJ2-3, with a weak D call TRBD2 (6 bases). The length of the CDR3 is 16 residues. The V and J ends lost 0 bases and 2 bases respectively, with 12 bases between them. The V gene's germline CDR1 is MNHEY and CDR2 SVGAGI. The CDR3 DNA follows: TGTGCCAGCAGTTACTCGAACGCGGGGTCCACAGATACGCAGTATTTT. Translated, it gives CASSYSNAGSTDTQYF.

In this sample, this clone turned up once. The chain combines TRBV4-3 with TRBJ1-6; unclear D gene. V lost 1 base and J lost 0, with 7 bases in between. CDR1 and CDR2 (germline): LGHNA, YSLEER. This CDR3 contains 16 residues. The CDR3 reads CASSQGGSSYNSPLHF. The CDR3, as DNA: TGCGCCAGCAGCCAAGGCGGGAGCTCCTATAATTCACCCCTCCACTTT.

The rearrangement links TRBV18 to TRBJ2-4; 8 positions agree with TRBD1. With V trimmed by 2 bases and J by 1 base, 7 bases remained unmatched. The CDR3 is made up of 17 amino acids. CDR1 and CDR2 from the germline V gene are KGHSH and LQKENI. In DNA form, the CDR3 reads TGTGCCAGCTCACCAAACAGGGGGAGTGAGGCCAAAAACATTCAGTACTTC. Protein product: CASSPNRGSEAKNIQYF.

The CDR3 protein is CASSLRGGAYEQYF. For the CDR3, the DNA is TGCGCCAGCAGCCTCCGGGGGGGGGCCTACGAGCAGTACTTC. V and J are TRBV5-1 and TRBJ2-7; 8 bases are shared with TRBD2. CDR1 and CDR2 from the germline V gene are SGHRS and YFSETQ. Trimming removed 4 bases from V and 2 bases from J; junction bases left unmatched: 5. The CDR3 covers 14 residues.

This clone ranks as medium-sized. V and J are TRBV27 and TRBJ1-1, with D possibly matching TRBD1 (6 bases). The CDR3 runs 14 residues. The V end lost 6 bases, the J end lost 6 bases, and 17 bases lay between the germline ends. Germline V gives CDR1 MNHEY, CDR2 SMNVEV (reference sequence). The CDR3 sequence is CASRPQGEGAEAFF. The CDR3, as DNA: TGTGCCAGCAGACCACAGGGCGAGGGTGCTGAAGCTTTCTTT.

V gene TRBV27 combines with J gene TRBJ2-3, with D maybe TRBD1 (6 bases). Trimming cost V 6 bases and J 5 bases, with 12 bases left between them. The CDR3 sequence is 13 residues long. Germline V gives CDR1 MNHEY, CDR2 SMNVEV (reference sequence). Written as DNA, the CDR3 is TGTGCCAGCAGCCGACAGGATCTAGATACGCAGTATTTT. As protein: CASSRQDLDTQYF.